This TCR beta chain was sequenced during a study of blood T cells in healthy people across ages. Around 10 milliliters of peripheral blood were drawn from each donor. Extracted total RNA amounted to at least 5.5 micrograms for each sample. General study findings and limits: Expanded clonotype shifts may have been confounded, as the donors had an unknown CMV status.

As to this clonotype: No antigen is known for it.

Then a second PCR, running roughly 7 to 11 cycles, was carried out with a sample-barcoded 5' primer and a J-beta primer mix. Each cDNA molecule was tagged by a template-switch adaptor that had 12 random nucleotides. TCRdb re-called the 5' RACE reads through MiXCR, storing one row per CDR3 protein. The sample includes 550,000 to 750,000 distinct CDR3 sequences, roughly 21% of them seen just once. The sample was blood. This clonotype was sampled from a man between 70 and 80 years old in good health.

In nucleotides, the CDR3 is TGTGCCAGCAGTTACGGGGGGAACACTGAAGCTTTCTTT. This encodes CASSYGGNTEAFF. The V call is TRBV6-6, the J call TRBJ1-1, with a weak D call TRBD1 (5 bases). The germline V and J ends were trimmed by 2 bases and 1 base, with 5 bases remaining between them. In germline, CDR1 is MNHNY, CDR2 SVGAGI (reference sequence). The CDR3 spans 13 residues.